These 30 T cell receptor beta chains were all obtained from the same sample, sequenced in a study of naive and memory T cell subsets. Both TRBC1 and TRBC2 were covered by a beta constant-region primer of two equimolar oligonucleotides. Ligated cDNA was amplified by four rounds of PCR with nested alpha and beta constant-region primers and SP2. MiXCR was run by TCRdb on the UMI-ligation and nested PCR reads, yielding one entry per CDR3 protein. The data show some 9,700 distinct CDR3 sequences, roughly 5.7% seen once. Sequencing was performed on CD4+ TEMRA cells from blood. The subset is: effector memory re-expressing CD45RA, CD45RA+ CD27-. All receptors come from a human donor in good health.

In its sample, this clonotype was seen many times. The V call is TRBV5-4, the J call TRBJ1-3; D is ambiguous. The CDR3 covers 16 residues. V lost 2 bases, J lost 0 bases, and 12 bases lay in between. Germline V gives CDR1 SGHNT, CDR2 YYREEE (reference sequence). This CDR3 is CASSFVAPSSGNTIYF. CDR3 coding DNA: TGTGCCAGCAGCTTCGTGGCGCCTTCCTCTGGAAACACCATATATTTT.

This clonotype appeared a few times. The rearrangement joins TRBV5-4 to TRBJ2-1; 9 bases line up with TRBD2. The CDR3 loop spans 12 amino acids. Germline V lookup: CDR1 SGHNT, CDR2 YYREEE (reference sequence). V shed 3 bases, J shed 8 bases, and the junction held 0 bases outside the gene matches. As DNA, the CDR3 is TGTGCCAGCAGCTCTAGCGGGGATGAGCAGTTCTTC. Protein sequence: CASSSSGDEQFF. Variable domain in full (rest from reference TRBV5-4 and TRBJ2-1): ETGVTQSPTHLIKTRGQQVTLRCSSQSGHNTVSWYQQALGQGPQFIFQYYREEENGRGNFPPRFSGLQFPNYSSELNVNALELDDSALYLCASSSSGDEQFFGPGTRLTVL.

This clonotype has at least ten counts. The CDR3 region is CASSLAHQDEQYF. The CDR3 bases are TGTGCCAGCAGCTTAGCGCACCAGGACGAGCAGTACTTC. The rearrangement joins TRBV7-8 to TRBJ2-7, with D hard to call. The CDR3 is 13 amino acids. Per the germline V gene, CDR1 is SGHVS and CDR2 is FQNEAQ. Between the trimmed V and J ends, which lost 0 bases and 5 bases, there was a span of 8 bases.

This clonotype was counted only a few times. The chain joins TRBV6-2 or TRBV6-3 to TRBJ1-6; 8 bases match TRBD1. Trimming took 3 bases from V and 4 from J; bases not matched to a gene: 26. Looked up from germline, CDR1 is MNHEY and CDR2 is SVGEGT. There are 23 residues in the CDR3. The CDR3 sequence is CASSYTTSPTTGESLRYNSPLHF. In DNA form, the CDR3 reads TGTGCCAGCAGTTATACGACTTCACCTACGACAGGGGAAAGCTTGCGATATAATTCACCCCTCCACTTT.

There are many counts of this clonotype. The rearrangement uses TRBV2 and TRBJ2-1; TRBD1 matches 8 bases. The CDR3 has 14 residues. CDR1 is SNHLY, CDR2 FYNNEI, per germline. V shed 10 bases and J 4 bases; nucleotides not matched to a gene: 9. The CDR3 region has the DNA TGTGCCATCTCGGGACAGGCCCTTTACAATGAGCAGTTCTTC. Amino acid sequence: CAISGQALYNEQFF.

At least ten counts were recorded for this clonotype. The V gene is TRBV11-2, the J gene TRBJ2-5; 8 positions match TRBD1. V gave up 5 bases and J gave up 2 bases; unmatched junction bases: 10. CDR1 is SGHAT, CDR2 FQNNGV, per germline. This CDR3 is built from 16 residues. The CDR3 region is CASSPRQGLLQETQYF. The CDR3 bases are TGTGCCAGCAGCCCGCGACAGGGGCTTCTTCAAGAGACCCAGTACTTC.

This clonotype was picked up many times. This chain connects TRBV7-2 to TRBJ1-2, with a possible D match to TRBD1 (5 bases). This CDR3 is built from 12 residues. Per the germline V gene, CDR1 is SGHTA and CDR2 is FQGNSA. V lost 6 bases to trimming and J lost 5 bases, with 10 bases between them. The CDR3 bases are TGTGCCAGCAGTCAGGGTCTGTATGGCTACACCTTC. Translated: CASSQGLYGYTF.

This clonotype was detected many times. The chain carries TRBV7-9 and TRBJ2-5, with a possible D match to TRBD1 (6 bases). The CDR3 spans 15 residues. Germline V gene sequence: CDR1 SEHNR, CDR2 FQNEAQ (reference sequence). V was cut by 5 bases and J by 0 bases, with 13 bases left in between. The CDR3 here is CASSPGTLYQETQYF. CDR3 bases: TGTGCCAGCAGCCCAGGGACACTGTACCAAGAGACCCAGTACTTC. Complete variable domain (other parts from reference TRBV7-9 and TRBJ2-5): DTGVSQNPRHKITKRGQNVTFRCDPISEHNRLYWYRQTLGQGPEFLTYFQNEAQLEKSRLLSDRFSAERPKGSFSTLEIQRTEQGDSAMYLCASSPGTLYQETQYFGPGTRLLVL.

This clonotype was recorded a few times. V is TRBV7-8 and J is TRBJ2-7; 8 positions match TRBD1. The CDR3 consists of 15 residues. Germline V gene sequence: CDR1 SGHVS, CDR2 FQNEAQ. Trimming took 3 bases from V and 6 from J; bases not matched to a gene: 10. The CDR3 is CASSLGQAPSGEQYF. The CDR3 region has the DNA TGTGCCAGCAGCTTGGGACAGGCCCCCTCAGGCGAGCAGTACTTC.

This clonotype has only a few counts. The chain has TRBV6-6 and TRBJ1-4; TRBD1 might be the D (6 bases). The CDR3 loop spans 14 amino acids. Trimming cost V 10 bases and J 16 bases, with 28 bases left between them. Germline lookup yields CDR1 MNHNY and CDR2 SVGAGI (reference sequence). The CDR3 region has the DNA TGTGCCATCGGGCCAAACAGGGCCCTAGGGGTTCGGTTTTTT. Translating it yields CAIGPNRALGVRFF.

This clonotype has a handful of counts. The chain couples TRBV4-2 to TRBJ1-2; possible D gene TRBD1, 5 bases. Trimming shortened V by 0 bases and J by 4 bases, and 15 bases separated the two germline ends. Germline assignment: CDR1 LGHNA and CDR2 YNFKEQ. CDR3 length: 16 residues. CDR3 loop: CASSQDWQGGRYGYTF. The CDR3 DNA reads as TGTGCCAGCAGCCAAGATTGGCAGGGCGGCCGCTATGGCTACACCTTC.

Many counts were recorded for this clonotype. The chain is built from TRBV9 and TRBJ2-1; D is undetermined. Per germline, CDR1 SGDLS and CDR2 YYNGEE. The CDR3 loop spans 15 amino acids. Trimming took 4 bases from V and 0 from J, leaving 11 bases between them. CDR3 region: CASSSLLSSYNEQFF. In nucleotides, the CDR3 is TGTGCCAGCAGCTCACTCCTTAGCTCCTACAATGAGCAGTTCTTC.

The chain uses TRBV20-1 and TRBJ1-5; tentative D call: TRBD1 (5 bases). The V gene lost 0 bases and the J gene lost 1 base, with 13 bases spanning the gap. The germline gives CDR1 DFQATT, CDR2 SNEGSKA (reference sequence). This CDR3 has 16 amino acids. In nucleotides, the CDR3 is TGCAGTGCTAGAGATTGGGGCGGATCAAGCAATCAGCCCCAGCATTTT. Its protein product is CSARDWGGSSNQPQHF.

The chain joins TRBV18 to TRBJ1-6; unclear D gene. The germline gives CDR1 KGHSH, CDR2 LQKENI. Between the trimmed V and J ends, which lost 3 bases and 2 bases, there was a span of 8 bases. The length of the CDR3 is 15 residues. The CDR3 region is CASSPRRAYNSPLHF. CDR3 DNA sequence: TGTGCCAGCTCACCTAGGAGGGCCTATAATTCACCCCTCCACTTT.

This clonotype has more than one count but fewer than ten. The genes are TRBV7-9 and TRBJ2-7; a weak D match, TRBD2 (5 bases). The V gene lost 2 bases and the J gene lost 5 bases, with 22 bases spanning the gap. CDR3 length: 17 residues. Germline V gene lookup returns CDR1 SEHNR and CDR2 FQNEAQ (reference sequence). CDR3 sequence reads: CASSLFRTEGNIHEQYF. The CDR3 DNA reads as TGTGCCAGCAGCTTATTCAGGACCGAGGGTAATATCCACGAGCAGTACTTC.

The chain links TRBV12-3 or TRBV12-4 to TRBJ2-5; no firm D call. The CDR3 sequence is 16 residues long. Between the trimmed V and J ends, which lost 3 bases and 2 bases, there was a span of 16 bases. CDR3 sequence (DNA): TGTGCCAGCAGTTTCCCCTCAGGAAAACGACAAGAGACCCAGTACTTC. It is translated as CASSFPSGKRQETQYF.

The chain couples TRBV11-2 to TRBJ2-3; D not resolved. V was shortened by 6 bases and J by 0 bases, with 13 bases between the two germline ends. The CDR3 is 15 amino acids. Germline V CDR1 and CDR2: SGHAT, FQNNGV. CDR3: CASSLKVFSTDTQYF. The CDR3, as DNA: TGTGCCAGCAGTCTAAAGGTCTTTAGCACAGATACGCAGTATTTT.

This clonotype was counted at least ten times. This sequence joins TRBV18 and TRBJ2-3; D is uncertain. The CDR3 length is 14 residues. V was trimmed by 7 bases and J by 0 bases, leaving 11 bases between them. In germline, CDR1 is KGHSH, CDR2 LQKENI. The CDR3 is CASFAQKSTDTQYF. The CDR3 DNA reads TGTGCCAGCTTCGCCCAGAAAAGCACAGATACGCAGTATTTT.

As to this clonotype: This may arise from a read error, as a much more abundant clone is one base away. J is TRBJ2-7 and V is TRBV20-1, with 12 bases aligning to TRBD1. CDR1 DFQATT and CDR2 SNEGSKA come from the germline V gene (reference sequence). The length of the CDR3 is 13 residues. DNA of the CDR3: TGCATTGCTCCCGGGACAGGGGGCCACGAGCAGTACTTC. Amino acids: CIAPGTGGHEQYF.

The chain has TRBV6-2 or TRBV6-3 and TRBJ2-7; D possibly matches TRBD1 or TRBD2 (5 bases each). Germline assignment: CDR1 MNHEY and CDR2 SVGEGT. The CDR3 totals 15 residues. The V end lost 4 bases, the J end lost 1 base, and 14 bases lay between the germline ends. The CDR3 nucleotides are TGTGCCAGCAGTTTCCGGGGCTCCTTATCCTACGAGCAGTACTTC. Protein sequence: CASSFRGSLSYEQYF.

This clonotype was picked up many times. The chain links TRBV19 to TRBJ2-1; D not resolved. The germline V gene has CDR1 LNHDA and CDR2 SQIVND (reference sequence). Between the trimmed V and J ends, which lost 3 bases and 5 bases, there was a span of 17 bases. The CDR3 is made up of 16 amino acids. The DNA of the CDR3 is TGTGCCAGTAGTATTTGGGCCGACGTGAAGGACAATGAGCAGTTCTTC. Translating it yields CASSIWADVKDNEQFF.

This clonotype came up many times. The genes are TRBV28 and TRBJ2-6, with a tentative D call TRBD2 (5 bases). Germline assignment: CDR1 MDHEN and CDR2 SYDVKM. V was cut by 6 bases and J by 3 bases, with 12 bases left in between. The CDR3 runs 15 residues. Written as DNA, the CDR3 is TGTGCCAGCAGCTCTATAGGAGGTGGGGCCAACGTCCTGACTTTC. Its protein is CASSSIGGGANVLTF.

The genes are TRBV11-2 and TRBJ1-2; D remains unclear. CDR1 and CDR2 (germline): SGHAT, FQNNGV. The CDR3 length is 13 residues. Trimming stripped 5 bases from V and 0 bases from J, with 7 bases between. CDR3 DNA sequence: TGTGCCAGCAGCCACGGATCTAACTATGGCTACACCTTC. The encoded protein is CASSHGSNYGYTF.

This clonotype has more than one count but fewer than ten. The V and J genes are TRBV2 and TRBJ1-1; D uncertain. With 10 bases removed from V and 7 bases from J, the gap between germline ends came to 16 bases. This CDR3 contains 12 residues. Germline V gene lookup returns CDR1 SNHLY and CDR2 FYNNEI. This chain's CDR3 is CATRTELGEAFF. CDR3 coding DNA: TGTGCCACCCGGACGGAGCTGGGTGAAGCTTTCTTT.

This clonotype was found many times. The chain is built from TRBV30 and TRBJ2-2; 12 positions agree with TRBD2. The germline gives CDR1 GTSNPN, CDR2 SVGIG (reference sequence). The CDR3 runs 14 residues. With 3 bases clipped from V and 8 bases from J, the junction kept 4 bases outside the gene matches. The CDR3 DNA reads TGTGCCTGGAGCCAACTAGCGGGAGGTGGGGAGCTGTTTTTT. Residues: CAWSQLAGGGELFF.

This clonotype was observed many times. CDR3 amino acids: CSATNPGQGSSEAFF. CDR3 nucleotides: TGCAGTGCTACGAATCCGGGACAGGGTTCGTCGGAAGCTTTCTTT. The V gene is TRBV20-1, the J gene TRBJ1-1, with 9 bases lining up with TRBD1. V trimming: 4 bases; J trimming: 8 bases; junction bases outside the gene matches: 14. CDR1 and CDR2 (germline): DFQATT, SNEGSKA (reference sequence). This CDR3 region has 15 residues.

This clonotype occurred many times. This chain connects TRBV14 to TRBJ2-3, with a weak D call TRBD1 (5 bases). The CDR3 has 16 residues. The ends were cut back, 5 bases at V and 3 bases at J, with 18 bases in the middle. Germline CDR1 and CDR2: SGHDN and FVKESK. The CDR3 loop reads CASSKRAGQPTDTQYF. The CDR3 coding sequence is TGTGCCAGCAGCAAAAGGGCAGGGCAGCCGACAGATACGCAGTATTTT.

This clonotype has a count of ten or more. The rearrangement links TRBV18 to TRBJ1-1, with D maybe TRBD1 (6 bases). The CDR3 loop spans 15 amino acids. V lost 2 bases to trimming and J lost 4 bases, with 14 bases between them. Germline loops: CDR1 KGHSH, CDR2 LQKENI. The CDR3 DNA is TGTGCCAGCTCACCATTACTGACAGGTGGCACTGAAGCTTTCTTT. It specifies CASSPLLTGGTEAFF.

Notes on this clonotype: The junction departs from germline at one end; a sequencing error may be responsible. This chain joins TRBV3-1 and TRBJ2-2; possible D gene TRBD2, 6 bases. The CDR3 extends over 14 amino acids. Germline V gives CDR1 LGHDT, CDR2 YNNKEL (reference sequence). CDR3 sequence reads: CAGSQAGGTGELFF. The CDR3 DNA reads TGTGCCGGCAGCCAAGCCGGGGGCACCGGGGAGCTGTTTTTT.

The J gene is TRBJ2-7, the V gene TRBV5-1; 7 bases fit TRBD1. The germline gives CDR1 SGHRS, CDR2 YFSETQ. This CDR3 is built from 14 residues. V gave up 2 bases and J gave up 0 bases; unmatched junction bases: 2. The CDR3 DNA reads TGCGCCAGCAGCTTACAGGGGAGCTCCTACGAGCAGTACTTC. Its protein product is CASSLQGSSYEQYF.